One and the same sample provided the 10 T cell receptor beta chains below, sequenced in a study of T cell responses to AZD1222 COVID-19 vaccine. Sequencing used immunoSEQ multiplex PCR; TCRdb keeps in-frame clones, though not all of them. This table holds about 140,000 clones, about 90% found once. This material consisted of peripheral blood, taken 28 days after the second dose of the MenACWY control vaccine. The receptors were gathered from an adult who received the MenACWY meningococcal vaccine as a control.

The chain couples TRBV29-1 to TRBJ1-2; D ambiguous. There are 12 residues in the CDR3. V was pared by 3 bases and J by 8 bases, with 13 bases between. CDR1 and CDR2 (germline): SQVTM, ANQGSEA. CDR3 sequence: CSVEEAALGYTF. The CDR3 nucleotides read TGCAGCGTTGAGGAGGCAGCCCTCGGCTACACCTTC.

The rearrangement joins TRBV12-3 or TRBV12-4 to TRBJ1-2; possibly TRBD1 for D (6 bases). The CDR3 is made up of 12 amino acids. V gave up 7 bases and J gave up 7 bases, with 13 bases separating them. The CDR3 protein is CASIDDRSGYTF. The CDR3 bases are TGTGCCAGCATCGACGACAGGTCTGGCTACACCTTC.

The count of this clone is one. The CDR3 DNA follows: TGTGCCAGCAGCCAAGATCAGGGGGCGCACACTGAAGCTTTCTTT. Residues: CASSQDQGAHTEAFF. This chain joins TRBV14 and TRBJ1-1, with TRBD1 matching over 8 bases. This CDR3 has 15 amino acids. Germline CDR1 reads SGHDN; CDR2 reads FVKESK. The ends lost 0 bases at V and 3 bases at J; junction bases unmatched: 3.

CDR3: CASSLGTEYGYTF. The CDR3, as DNA: TGTGCCAGCAGCTTAGGTACTGAGTATGGCTACACCTTC. The genes are TRBV7-2 and TRBJ1-2; D not resolved. The germline CDR1 and CDR2 sequences are SGHTA and FQGNSA. V dropped 1 base and J dropped 5 bases, with 8 bases sitting between them. This CDR3 is built from 13 residues.

DNA of the CDR3: TGTGCCAGCAGCCTAGACAGGACTGAGACCCAGTACTTC. This encodes CASSLDRTETQYF. The J gene is TRBJ2-5, the V gene TRBV7-8; perhaps TRBD1 as D (6 bases). V was clipped by 5 bases and J by 5 bases, with 12 bases between them. Germline V lookup: CDR1 SGHVS, CDR2 FQNEAQ. The length of the CDR3 is 13 residues.

Regarding this clone: One end of the junction does not line up with germline, which may come from a read error. The rearrangement links TRBV14 to TRBJ1-1, with TRBD1 matching over 7 bases. CDR1 SGHDN and CDR2 FVKESK come from the germline V gene. The CDR3 is made up of 12 amino acids. The CDR3 nucleotides read TGTGCCAGCAGTCAAGACAGGGTACGGGCTTTCTTT. This gives the protein CASSQDRVRAFF.

The genes are TRBV2 and TRBJ1-2; D might be TRBD1 (5 bases). The V gene's germline CDR1 is SNHLY and CDR2 FYNNEI. The CDR3 covers 14 residues. Trimming pared 3 bases from V and 8 bases from J, leaving 16 bases between. The CDR3 DNA sequence: TGTGCCAGCAGTGACCGTGGGGGGGGTCGCGGCTACACCTTC. This sequence encodes CASSDRGGGRGYTF.

The gene calls are TRBV23-1 and TRBJ2-7; TRBD1 matches 8 bases. TRBV23-1 is given ORF status, its function remaining uncertain. J was trimmed by 2 bases and V by 6 bases; bases with no gene match: 6. The CDR3 has 14 residues. This CDR3 is CASSEDRVTYEQYF. The CDR3 DNA sequence: TGCGCCAGCAGCGAGGACAGGGTCACCTACGAGCAGTACTTC.

This clone was detected a few times. The rearrangement uses TRBV24-1 and TRBJ2-7; D unresolved. Trimming took off 3 bases at V and 0 bases at J, with 11 bases between the two ends. CDR1 is KGHDR and CDR2 is SFDVKD in the germline V gene. The CDR3 consists of 15 residues. CDR3 DNA: TGTGCCACCAGTGATCCCCAAGACAACTCCTACGAGCAGTACTTC. Protein: CATSDPQDNSYEQYF.

V gene TRBV7-2 combines with J gene TRBJ1-3, with a weak D call TRBD1 (5 bases). CDR3 size: 17 residues. V shed 4 bases and J shed 2 bases, with 18 bases lying between them. The germline V gene has CDR1 SGHTA and CDR2 FQGNSA. DNA of the CDR3: TGTGCCAGCAGCTCTAGCATGGTGGGCAGGGCTGGAAACACCATATATTTT. Amino acid sequence: CASSSSMVGRAGNTIYF.